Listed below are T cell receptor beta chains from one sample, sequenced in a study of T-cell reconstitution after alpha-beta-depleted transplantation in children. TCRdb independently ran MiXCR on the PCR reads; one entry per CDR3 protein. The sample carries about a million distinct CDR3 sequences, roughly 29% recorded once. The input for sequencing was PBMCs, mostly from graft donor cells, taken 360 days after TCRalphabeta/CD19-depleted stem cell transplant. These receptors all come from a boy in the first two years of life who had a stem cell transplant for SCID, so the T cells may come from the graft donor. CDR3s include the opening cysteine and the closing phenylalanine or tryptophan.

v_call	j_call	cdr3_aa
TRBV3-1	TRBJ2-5	CASSQGGGLVLTQYF
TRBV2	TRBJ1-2	CASRVAGSYGYTF
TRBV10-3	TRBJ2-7	CAISESIGPIRNYEQYF
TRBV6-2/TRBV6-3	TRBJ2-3	CASTKRGLAGDTQYF
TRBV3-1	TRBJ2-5	CASSPRDSPRYF
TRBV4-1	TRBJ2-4	CASSQDRVTGGGKNIQYF
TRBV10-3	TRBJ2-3	CAIRTQIMTDTQYF
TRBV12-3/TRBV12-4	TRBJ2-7	CASSRQGPYEQYF
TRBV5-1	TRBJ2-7	CASSLRDGSYEQYF
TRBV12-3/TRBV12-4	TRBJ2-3	CASTLDRARDTQYF
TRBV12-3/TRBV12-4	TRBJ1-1	CASSFGRAAAFF
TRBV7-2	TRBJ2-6	CASSLPPGGSGANVLTF
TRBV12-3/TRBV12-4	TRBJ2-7	CASSPKVGLSYEQYF
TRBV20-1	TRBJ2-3	CSARAPPRGGADTQYF
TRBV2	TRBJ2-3	CASSELTTGSTDTQYF
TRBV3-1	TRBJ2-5	CASRLFPGQGQETQYF
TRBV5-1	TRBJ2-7	CASSLTGTPSTEQYF
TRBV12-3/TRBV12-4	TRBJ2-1	CASSFRDRSAYNEQFF
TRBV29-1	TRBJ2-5	CSAQGWVYQETQYF
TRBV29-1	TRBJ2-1	CSVEGTSGGAESEQFF
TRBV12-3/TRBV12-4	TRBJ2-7	CASSLRSYSYEQYF
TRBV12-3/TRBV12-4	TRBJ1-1	CASSLRGYVDTEAFF
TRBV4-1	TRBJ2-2	CASSQDGGGYLANTGELFF
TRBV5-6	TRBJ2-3	CASSEGVRQGAPTDTQYF
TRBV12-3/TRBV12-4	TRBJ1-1	CASSFITHSGGTEAFF
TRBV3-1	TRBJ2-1	CASSPGPGLSYNEQFF
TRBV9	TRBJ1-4	CASSAGAGSEKLFF
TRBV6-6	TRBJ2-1	CASNSQGYNEQFF
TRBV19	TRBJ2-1	CASSIDKQGGTEQFF
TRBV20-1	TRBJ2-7	CSARETSAVPYEQYF
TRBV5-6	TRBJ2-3	CASSGDRADTQYF
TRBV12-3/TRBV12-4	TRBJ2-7	CASSMDRGGYYEQYF
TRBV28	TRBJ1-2	CASSPRGRRDGYTF
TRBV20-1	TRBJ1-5	CSATLHREYQPQHF
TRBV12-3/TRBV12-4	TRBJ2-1	CASSLGSDASDEQFF
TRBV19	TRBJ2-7	CASSTRGTGIGEQYF
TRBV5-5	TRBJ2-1	CASSLVSPGTIINEQFF
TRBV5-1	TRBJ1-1	CASSGRQGMNTEAFF
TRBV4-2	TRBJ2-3	CASSQDHGFTDTQYF
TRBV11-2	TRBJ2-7	CASSFKSGRLGYEQYF
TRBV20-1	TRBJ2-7	CSAVFAGDEQYF
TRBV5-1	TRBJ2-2	CASRTGGASTGELFF
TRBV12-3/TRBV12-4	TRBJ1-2	CASSLREGDPYGYTF
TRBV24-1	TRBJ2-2	CATSDLGRGRGTGELFF
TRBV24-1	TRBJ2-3	CATSDNRDRGPDTQYF
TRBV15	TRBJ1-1	CATSRQGGGTEAFF
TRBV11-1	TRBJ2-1	CASSLAQGLRSYNEQFF
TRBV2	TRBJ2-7	CASSTLPGTSEYF
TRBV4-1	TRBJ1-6	CASRLARIGDVSSPLHF
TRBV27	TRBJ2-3	CASKGTTSTDTQYF
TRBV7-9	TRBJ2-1	CASSLIPGQGVTYEQFF
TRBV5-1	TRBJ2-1	CASSPGTLRVYNEQFF
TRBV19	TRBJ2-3	CASSGVLGTRLDTQYF
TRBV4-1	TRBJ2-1	CASSQDGLALYNEQFF
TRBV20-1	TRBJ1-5	CSASVGNRDQPQHF
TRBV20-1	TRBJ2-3	CSAREDPTDTQYF
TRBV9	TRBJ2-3	CASSPQHSTDTQYF
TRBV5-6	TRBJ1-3	CASSLGVNSGNTIYF
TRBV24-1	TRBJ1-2	CATSEQGRDYGYTF